Below are 8 T cell receptor beta chains sequenced from a single sample in a study of blood T cell repertoires in COVID-19. Using immunoSEQ multiplex PCR, the repertoire was profiled, and TCRdb retains in-frame clones only, with some absent. The sample lists under 60,000 clones, more than 80% occurring once. The sequencing sample was made of peripheral blood. The receptor source for this set is a man aged 55 to 70 with acute or convalescent COVID-19.

The chain employs TRBV3-1 (or the pseudogene TRBV3-2) and TRBJ2-1; maybe TRBD2 (6 bases). V was trimmed by 2 bases and J by 2 bases, leaving 10 bases between them. The CDR3 runs 15 residues. CDR1 is LGHDT and CDR2 is YNNKEL in the germline V gene (reference sequence). The CDR3 here is CASSQQAGTYNEQFF. Here the CDR3 DNA reads TGTGCCAGCAGCCAACAGGCGGGGACCTACAATGAGCAGTTCTTC.

The chain couples TRBV6-4 to TRBJ2-1, with 9 bases lining up with TRBD1. CDR1 is MRHNA and CDR2 is SNTAGT in the germline V gene. This CDR3 region has 14 residues. V was pared by 5 bases and J by 5 bases, with 4 bases of the junction left unmatched. CDR3 residues: CASSKGQGNNEQFF. The CDR3 region has the DNA TGTGCCAGCAGTAAGGGACAGGGAAACAATGAGCAGTTCTTC.

The J gene is TRBJ2-1, the V gene TRBV2, with a tentative D call TRBD1 (5 bases). V was cut by 8 bases and J by 9 bases, with 8 bases left in between. The CDR3 spans 10 residues. Germline V CDR1 and CDR2: SNHLY, FYNNEI. CDR3 protein: CASSDSEQFF. CDR3 sequence (DNA): TGTGCCAGCTCTGACAGTGAGCAGTTCTTC. Full variable domain (remainder filled in from reference TRBV2 and TRBJ2-1): EPEVTQTPSHQVTQMGQEVILRCVPISNHLYFYWYRQILGQKVEFLVSFYNNEISEKSEIFDDQFSVERPDGSNFTLKIRSTKLEDSAMYFCASSDSEQFFGPGTRLTVL.

This chain uses TRBV7-2 with TRBJ2-7; 12 bases align to TRBD2. CDR1 and CDR2 from the germline V gene are SGHTA and FQGNSA. The V segment lost 4 bases and the J segment 2 bases; nucleotides outside the gene matches: 3. The CDR3 is made up of 15 amino acids. CDR3 in DNA: TGTGCCAGCAGCTCCCTAGCGGGGGGGGCCTACGAGCAGTACTTC. It codes for CASSSLAGGAYEQYF.

This clone has just a few counts. The chain is built from TRBV29-1 and TRBJ1-1; a weak D match, TRBD1 (5 bases). The CDR3 totals 12 residues. Trimming removed 7 bases from V and 1 base from J, with 10 bases in between. Germline V lookup: CDR1 SQVTM, CDR2 ANQGSEA. CDR3 nucleotides: TGCAGCGACCGGGACTCGAACACTGAAGCTTTCTTT. Amino acid sequence: CSDRDSNTEAFF.

This clone turned up a few times. The CDR3 sequence is CAISESLTGVGGYTF. The CDR3 nucleotides are TGTGCCATCAGTGAGTCCCTGACAGGGGTCGGCGGCTACACCTTC. The V call is TRBV10-3, the J call TRBJ1-2; 8 bases are a match to TRBD1. The CDR3 is 15 amino acids. V dropped 0 bases and J dropped 8; count of bases not matched to a gene: 8. In germline, CDR1 is ENHRY, CDR2 SYGVKD.

The chain recombines TRBV10-3 with TRBJ1-2, with a weak D call TRBD1 (5 bases). The germline V and J ends were trimmed by 2 bases and 2 bases, with 15 bases remaining between them. The CDR3 covers 16 residues. Per the germline V gene, CDR1 is ENHRY and CDR2 is SYGVKD. This chain's CDR3 is CAISEHRGTGNYGYTF. CDR3 DNA sequence: TGTGCCATCAGTGAGCACCGGGGGACCGGGAACTATGGCTACACCTTC.

There are a few counts of this clone. CDR3 amino acids: CASSSAGVSSYEQYF. CDR3 sequence (DNA): TGTGCCAGCAGCTCCGCGGGGGTGAGCTCCTACGAGCAGTACTTC. The genes are TRBV7-8 and TRBJ2-7, with 7 bases fitting TRBD2. The CDR3 is made up of 15 amino acids. The V gene's germline CDR1 is SGHVS and CDR2 FQNEAQ. Trimming removed 4 bases from V and 0 bases from J; junction bases left unmatched: 6. Using reference TRBV7-8 and TRBJ2-7 for the parts outside the CDR3, the full variable domain is GAGVSQSPRYKVAKRGQDVALRCDPISGHVSLFWYQQALGQGPEFLTYFQNEAQLDKSGLPSDRFFAERPEGSVSTLKIQRTQQEDSAVYLCASSSAGVSSYEQYFGPGTRLTVT.